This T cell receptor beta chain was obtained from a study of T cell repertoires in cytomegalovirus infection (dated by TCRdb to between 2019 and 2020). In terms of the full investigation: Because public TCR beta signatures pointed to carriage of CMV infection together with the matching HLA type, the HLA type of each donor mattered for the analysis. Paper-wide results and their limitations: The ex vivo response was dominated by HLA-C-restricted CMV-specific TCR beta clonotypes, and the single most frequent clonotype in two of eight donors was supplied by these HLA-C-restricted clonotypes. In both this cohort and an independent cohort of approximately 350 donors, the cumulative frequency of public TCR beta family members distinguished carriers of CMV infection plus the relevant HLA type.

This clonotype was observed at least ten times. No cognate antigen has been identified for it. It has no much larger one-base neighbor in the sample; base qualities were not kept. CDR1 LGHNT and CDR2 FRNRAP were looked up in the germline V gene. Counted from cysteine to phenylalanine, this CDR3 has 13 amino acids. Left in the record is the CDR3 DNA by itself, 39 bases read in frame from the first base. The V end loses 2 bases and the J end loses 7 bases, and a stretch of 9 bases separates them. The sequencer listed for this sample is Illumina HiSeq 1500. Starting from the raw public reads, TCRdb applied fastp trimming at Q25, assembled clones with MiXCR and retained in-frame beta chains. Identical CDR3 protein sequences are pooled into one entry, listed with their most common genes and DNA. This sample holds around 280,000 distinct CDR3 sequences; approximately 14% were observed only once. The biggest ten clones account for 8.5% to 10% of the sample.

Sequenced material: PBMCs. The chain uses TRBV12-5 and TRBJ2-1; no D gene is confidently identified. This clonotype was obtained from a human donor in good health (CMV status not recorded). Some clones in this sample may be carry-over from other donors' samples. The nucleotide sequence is TGTGCTAGTGGTTTGTTTCTGAGTAATGAGCAGTTCTTC. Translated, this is CASGLFLSNEQFF.